The table lists the clone carrying this T cell receptor beta chain with many counts. These data come from a study of early T cells in non-severe SARS-CoV-2 infection. One entry per CDR3 protein results from TCRdb running MiXCR on the 5' RACE reads. In the table there are under 85,000 distinct CDR3 sequences, approximately 5% of which are singletons. The CDR3 runs to 15 residues. V was clipped by 1 base and J by 1 base, with 10 bases between them. CDR1 KGHSH and CDR2 LQKENI come from the germline V gene. This chain links TRBV18 with TRBJ1-1; maybe TRBD1 (6 bases). The material sequenced was whole blood, taken at baseline. The sequence came from an adult who was a healthcare worker with PCR-confirmed SARS-CoV-2 infection or an uninfected control (not recorded which). The CDR3 spells CASSPRQEANTEAFF. The CDR3 DNA reads TGTGCCAGCTCACCACGACAGGAGGCGAACACTGAAGCTTTCTTT.